This is a list of T cell receptor beta chains from one sample in a study of CD8+ T cells in alopecia areata. Clones were sequenced by immunoSEQ multiplex PCR, and TCRdb holds only the in-frame ones, with some missing. The table lists 210,000 or so clones, approximately 65% of them singletons, with 0.95% to 1.5% in the top ten. This specimen consisted of CD4+ T cells sorted from blood, obtained at week 44, from a patient treated with tofacitinib. All receptors derive from a human donor with alopecia areata. The CDR3 runs from the conserved cysteine through the conserved F or W. The D gene is left open where the match is weak. Some rows mark clone size as missing; the rest say once, few, many or name a class of expanded clone.

J | V | D | size | DNA | CDR3
TRBJ2-5 | TRBV10-3 | TRBD1 | . | TGTGCCACCTCTTTGAGACAGGGAGAGACCCAGTACTTC | CATSLRQGETQYF
TRBJ2-1 | TRBV9 | . | . | TGTGCCAGCAGCGTCGCCGACAACTTGAATGAGCAGTTCTTC | CASSVADNLNEQFF
TRBJ1-2 | TRBV29-1 | . | . | TGCAGCGTTGAAGGATTCCGACTAGGTGGGGGGCGCCGGGGCTACACCTTC | CSVEGFRLGGGRRGYTF
TRBJ2-1 | TRBV7-2 | . | . | TGTGCCAGCAGCTTGACGAGGGATGAGCAGTTCTTC | CASSLTRDEQFF
TRBJ1-2 | TRBV25-1 | TRBD1 | few | TGTGCCAGCAGTAGAGCCGCGGGACAGGGTTATGGCTACACCTTC | CASSRAAGQGYGYTF
TRBJ2-1 | TRBV11-3 | . | . | TGTGCCTCCTGCTTGCAAGAGCTCGCCGGATCCTACAATGAGCAGTTCTTC | CASCLQELAGSYNEQFF
TRBJ2-7 | TRBV14 | . | . | TGTGCCAGCAGCCTAGACTATTACGAGCAGTACTTC | CASSLDYYEQYF
TRBJ2-5 | TRBV25-1 | . | . | TGTGCCAGCAGTATTCGAGCAGGGGAGACCCAGTACTTC | CASSIRAGETQYF
TRBJ2-1 | TRBV7-2 | . | . | TGTGCCAGCAGTCGGCAGGGGCAAGACTACAATGAGCAGTTCTTC | CASSRQGQDYNEQFF
TRBJ1-5 | TRBV7-9 | . | . | TGTGCCAGCAGCCCGCTCCAGGGCAATCAGCCCCAGCATTTT | CASSPLQGNQPQHF
TRBJ1-2 | TRBV25-1 | . | . | TGTGCCAGCAGTGACGGACAGCTATATGGCTACACCTTC | CASSDGQLYGYTF
TRBJ2-7 | TRBV27 | TRBD2 | . | TGTGCCAGCAGGGGACTAGCCTACGAGCAGTACTTC | CASRGLAYEQYF
TRBJ2-2 | TRBV5-6 | . | . | TGTGCCAGCAGCTTTTATATCTCCCTGTTGTCGGACACCGGGGAGCTGTTTTTT | CASSFYISLLSDTGELFF
TRBJ1-5 | TRBV6-5 | . | . | TGTGCCAGCAGTTACTCTGGGTTAAATCAGCCCCAGCATTTT | CASSYSGLNQPQHF
TRBJ2-5 | TRBV7-2 | . | . | TGTGCCAGCAGCTTAGGGGAGGTGGGACTTAAGTACTTC | CASSLGEVGLKYF
TRBJ2-7 | TRBV7-2 | TRBD1 | . | TGTGCCAGCAGCTTAATGGGACAGGGCAACGACGAGCAGTACTTC | CASSLMGQGNDEQYF
TRBJ2-5 | TRBV7-2 | . | . | TGTGCCAGCAGCTTCAACAGGGAAGGGACCCAGTACTTC | CASSFNREGTQYF
TRBJ1-1 | TRBV2 | . | . | TGTGCCAGCAGTGAAGGGGGGCAGTTCACTGAAGCTTTCTTT | CASSEGGQFTEAFF
TRBJ2-7 | TRBV23-1 | . | . | TGCGCCAGCCCCGGAGGAGTCTACGAGCAGTACTTC | CASPGGVYEQYF
TRBJ2-6 | TRBV29-1 | TRBD2 | . | TGCAGCGCCCGGGGGGTGGGGTCTGGGGCCAACGTCCTGACTTTC | CSARGVGSGANVLTF
TRBJ2-7 | TRBV29-1 | . | few | TGCAGCGCCGCGAGGATTCGAGACGAGCAGTACTTC | CSAARIRDEQYF
TRBJ2-2 | TRBV5-1 | TRBD2 | once | TGCGCCAGTCAGCTACTAGCGGAAAACACCGGGGAGCTGTTTTTT | CASQLLAENTGELFF
TRBJ2-5 | TRBV10-3 | . | many | TGTGCCATCAGCGGCGGTGCAGGGGGGGAGACCCAGTACTTC | CAISGGAGGETQYF
TRBJ1-2 | TRBV15 | TRBD1 | few | TGTGCCACCAGCCTTACAGGGGGATCCCGTGGCTACACCTTC | CATSLTGGSRGYTF
TRBJ2-2 | TRBV29-1 | . | . | TGCAGCGTTGAAGATTTAAACGATGCGAACACCGGGGAGCTGTTTTTT | CSVEDLNDANTGELFF
TRBJ2-3 | TRBV2 | . | . | TGTGCCAGCAGTAAAGGAACAAAGAGTAGCACAGATACGCAGTATTTT | CASSKGTKSSTDTQYF
TRBJ1-2 | TRBV30 | TRBD1 | once | TGTGCCTGGACCCTGGCGGGACAGGGGATTGGCTACACCTTC | CAWTLAGQGIGYTF
TRBJ1-2 | TRBV4-3 | . | few | TGCGCCAGCAGCCAAGTAGACAGGCGGGCACTCTATGGCTACACCTTC | CASSQVDRRALYGYTF
TRBJ1-2 | TRBV5-1 | . | . | TGCGCCAGCAGCTTGGAGTGGGCAGCCGCTAACTATGGCTACACCTTC | CASSLEWAAANYGYTF
TRBJ1-2 | TRBV29-1 | TRBD1 | . | TGCAGCGTTGAGTCGGGGACAGGGTTCACTAACTATGGCTACACCTTC | CSVESGTGFTNYGYTF
TRBJ1-2 | TRBV23-1 | . | . | TGCGCCAGCAGCCGGGGATGGGGGAGGCTTGGCTACACCTTC | CASSRGWGRLGYTF
TRBJ1-2 | TRBV4-3 | . | . | TGCGCCAGCAGCCAAGATAGGTATGGCTACACCTTC | CASSQDRYGYTF
TRBJ1-1 | TRBV6-6 | . | . | TGTGCCAGCAGTTTAAGGGATAGGACTGAAGCTTTCTTT | CASSLRDRTEAFF
TRBJ2-4 | TRBV9 | . | . | TGTGCCAGCAGCGTAGGGGTAGGGAAAAACATTCAGTACTTC | CASSVGVGKNIQYF
TRBJ1-1 | TRBV5-1 | . | . | TGCGCCAGCAGCTCTGGCCCGGGACCGAACACTGAAGCTTTCTTT | CASSSGPGPNTEAFF
TRBJ1-1 | TRBV27 | . | . | TGTGCCAGCAGTTATTGGGGTGGTGACACTGAAGCTTTCTTT | CASSYWGGDTEAFF
TRBJ1-1 | TRBV29-1 | TRBD1 | few | TGCAGCGTCAACGACGGAGGGACAGTTGAGGACTTT | CSVNDGGTVEDF
TRBJ1-1 | TRBV7-9 | . | . | TGTGCCAGCAGCACCCGGACCCCAGGGGACACTGAAGCTTTCTTT | CASSTRTPGDTEAFF
TRBJ2-6 | TRBV15 | . | . | TGTGCCACCAGCAGAGGCAGTACAGGGTATGGGGCCAACGTCCTGACTTTC | CATSRGSTGYGANVLTF
TRBJ1-2 | TRBV30 | . | . | TGTGCCTGGAACTTGGGGAGCTATGGCTACACCTTC | CAWNLGSYGYTF
TRBJ1-1 | TRBV6-5 | . | . | TGTGCCAGCAGCTACTTCCAGGCGAGTGAAGCTTTCTTT | CASSYFQASEAFF
TRBJ1-6 | TRBV5-1 | . | few | TGCGCCAGCACCGATAGGGGAGGAGAGTCACCCCTCCACTTT | CASTDRGGESPLHF
TRBJ2-1 | TRBV6-5 | TRBD2 | . | TGTGCCAGCAGACTCACTAGCGGGGTCAATGAGCAGTTCTTC | CASRLTSGVNEQFF
TRBJ2-3 | TRBV30 | TRBD2 | . | TGTGCCTGGAGCGCGAGCGGGGGGACAGATACGCAGTATTTT | CAWSASGGTDTQYF
TRBJ2-1 | TRBV2 | . | . | TGTGCCAGCAGTCGAACTTTGGTGCAGTTCTTC | CASSRTLVQFF
TRBJ1-2 | TRBV7-2 | . | few | TGTGCCAGCAGCTTAGATCGTACAGATCAAGCCTACACCTTC | CASSLDRTDQAYTF
TRBJ2-1 | TRBV9 | . | few | TGTGCCAGCAGCAGGGCCAGACCCGACAATGAGCAGTTCTTC | CASSRARPDNEQFF
TRBJ2-7 | TRBV29-1 | . | . | TGCAGCGTCGCACGTATCAATACAGGATACGAGCAGTACTTC | CSVARINTGYEQYF
TRBJ1-1 | TRBV30 | TRBD1 | . | TGTGCCTGGAGTGTAGCCATTACGGGACAGGGTAAGGCTGAAGCTTTCTTT | CAWSVAITGQGKAEAFF
TRBJ1-2 | TRBV29-1 | . | . | TGCAGCGTTGAGGGGCCGGATGGCTACACCTTC | CSVEGPDGYTF